The clone carrying this T cell receptor beta chain appeared a few times. Its target is unknown. The study drew its donors from healthy HIV-negative adults without recent acute infections or vaccinations. This record belongs to a study of shared clonotypes between healthy human individuals. Libraries were prepared by immunoSEQ multiplex PCR; TCRdb keeps only in-frame clonotypes and omits some of them. The sample has about 990,000 clones, approximately 78% seen once. This CDR3 contains 14 residues. Per germline, CDR1 MNHNS and CDR2 SASEGT. Trimming pared 3 bases from V and 9 bases from J, leaving 15 bases between. Study-wide points: Compared with memory subsets, naive subsets generally had larger estimated richness. Rarefaction analysis demonstrated incomplete sorted-subset sequencing notwithstanding large depth.

The chain employs TRBV6-1 and TRBJ2-4, with D maybe TRBD1 (6 bases). The origin of this receptor is a man between 18 and 29 years old in good health. Some clones in this sample may be carry-over from other donors' samples. Source material: memory CD4+ T cells from PBMCs. Sample subset: CD45RA-negative fraction. CDR3 nucleotide sequence: TGTGCCAGCAGTGAGGCTCCGGACAGAGGCATTCAGTACTTC. Its protein product is CASSEAPDRGIQYF.